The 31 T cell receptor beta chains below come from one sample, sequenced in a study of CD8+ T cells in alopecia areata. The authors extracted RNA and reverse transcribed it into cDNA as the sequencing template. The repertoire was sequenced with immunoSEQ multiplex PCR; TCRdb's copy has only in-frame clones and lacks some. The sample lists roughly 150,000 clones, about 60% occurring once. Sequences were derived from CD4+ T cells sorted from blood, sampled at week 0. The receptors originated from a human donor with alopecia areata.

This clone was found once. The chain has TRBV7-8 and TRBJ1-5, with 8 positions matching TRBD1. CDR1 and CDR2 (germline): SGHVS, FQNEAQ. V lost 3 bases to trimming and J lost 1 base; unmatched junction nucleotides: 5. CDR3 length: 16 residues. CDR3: CASSFGQGGSNQPQHF. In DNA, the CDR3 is TGTGCCAGCAGCTTCGGACAGGGTGGAAGCAATCAGCCCCAGCATTTT.

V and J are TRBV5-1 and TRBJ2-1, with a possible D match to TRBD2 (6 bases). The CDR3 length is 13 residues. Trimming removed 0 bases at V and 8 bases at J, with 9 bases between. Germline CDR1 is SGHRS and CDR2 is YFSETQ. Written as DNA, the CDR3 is TGCGCCAGCAGCTTGGAGAGGGACTATGAGCAGTTCTTC. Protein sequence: CASSLERDYEQFF.

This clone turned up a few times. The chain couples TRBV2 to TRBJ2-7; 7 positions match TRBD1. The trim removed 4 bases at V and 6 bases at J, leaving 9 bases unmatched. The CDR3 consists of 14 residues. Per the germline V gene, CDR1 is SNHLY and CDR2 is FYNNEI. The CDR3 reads CASSVETGRAEQYF. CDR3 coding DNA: TGTGCCAGCAGTGTAGAGACAGGGCGGGCCGAGCAGTACTTC.

The CDR3: CASSSRALTETQYF. CDR3 in DNA: TGCGCCAGCAGCTCCCGGGCCCTAACAGAGACCCAGTACTTC. The chain employs TRBV5-1 and TRBJ2-5, with D unclear. The CDR3 runs 14 residues. From germline, CDR1 is SGHRS and CDR2 YFSETQ. V was trimmed by 3 bases and J by 4 bases, leaving 13 bases between them.

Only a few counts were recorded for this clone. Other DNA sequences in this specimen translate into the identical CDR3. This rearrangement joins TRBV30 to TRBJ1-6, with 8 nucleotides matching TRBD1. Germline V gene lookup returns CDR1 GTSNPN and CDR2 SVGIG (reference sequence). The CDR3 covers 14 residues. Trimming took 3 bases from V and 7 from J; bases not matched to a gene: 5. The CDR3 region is CAWRVRDRNSPLHF. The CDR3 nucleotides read TGTGCCTGGAGGGTCCGGGACAGGAATTCACCCCTCCACTTT.

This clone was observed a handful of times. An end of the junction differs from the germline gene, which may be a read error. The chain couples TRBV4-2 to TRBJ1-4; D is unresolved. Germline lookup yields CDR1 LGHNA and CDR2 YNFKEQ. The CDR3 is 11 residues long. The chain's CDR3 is CASSQAYKVWF. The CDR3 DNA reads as TGTGCCAGCAGCCAAGCTTACAAGGTCTGGTTT.

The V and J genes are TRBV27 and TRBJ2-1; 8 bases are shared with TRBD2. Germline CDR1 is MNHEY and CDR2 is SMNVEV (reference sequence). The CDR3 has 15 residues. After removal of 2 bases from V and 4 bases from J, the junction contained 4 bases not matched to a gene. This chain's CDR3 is CASSLMVAGYNEQFF. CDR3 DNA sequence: TGTGCCAGCAGTTTAATGGTAGCGGGGTACAATGAGCAGTTCTTC.

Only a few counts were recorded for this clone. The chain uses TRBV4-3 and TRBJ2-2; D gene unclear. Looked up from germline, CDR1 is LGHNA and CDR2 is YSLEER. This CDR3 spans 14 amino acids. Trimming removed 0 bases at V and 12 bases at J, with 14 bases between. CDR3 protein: CASSQEGGTFKLFF. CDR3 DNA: TGCGCCAGCAGCCAAGAAGGCGGAACATTCAAGCTGTTTTTT.

As DNA, the CDR3 is TGCGCCAGCACCCACTCCAGGGGGGTCGGAGATAATTCACCCCTCCACTTT. Residues: CASTHSRGVGDNSPLHF. The genes are TRBV10-2 and TRBJ1-6; 7 bases align to TRBD1. Trimming removed 7 bases from V and 5 bases from J; junction bases left unmatched: 14. Germline V lookup: CDR1 WSHSY, CDR2 SAAADI. This CDR3 has 17 amino acids.

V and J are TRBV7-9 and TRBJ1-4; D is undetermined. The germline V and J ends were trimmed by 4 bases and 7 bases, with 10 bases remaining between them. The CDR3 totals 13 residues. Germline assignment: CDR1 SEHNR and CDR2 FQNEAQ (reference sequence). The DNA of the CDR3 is TGTGCCAGCAGCTCACCAGAAGGTGAAAAACTGTTTTTT. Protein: CASSSPEGEKLFF.

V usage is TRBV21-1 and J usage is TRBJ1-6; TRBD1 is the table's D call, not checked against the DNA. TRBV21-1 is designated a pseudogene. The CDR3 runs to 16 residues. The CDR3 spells CASSKRAGRGCRPLHF. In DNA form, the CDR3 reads TGTGCCAGCAGCAAAAGGGCGGGTAGGGGGTGTCGACCCCTCCACTTT.

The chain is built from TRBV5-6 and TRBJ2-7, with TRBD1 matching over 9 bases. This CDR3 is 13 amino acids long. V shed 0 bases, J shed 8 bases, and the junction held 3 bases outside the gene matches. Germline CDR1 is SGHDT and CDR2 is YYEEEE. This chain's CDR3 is CASSLGQGDQQYF. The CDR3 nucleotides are TGTGCCAGCAGCTTGGGACAGGGGGATCAGCAGTACTTC.

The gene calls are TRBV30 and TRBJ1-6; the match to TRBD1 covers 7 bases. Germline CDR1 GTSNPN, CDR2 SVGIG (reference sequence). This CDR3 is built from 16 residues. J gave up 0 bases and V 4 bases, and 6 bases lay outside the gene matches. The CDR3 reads CAWTREGASYNSPLHF. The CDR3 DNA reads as TGTGCCTGGACGCGGGAGGGGGCCTCCTATAATTCACCCCTCCACTTT.

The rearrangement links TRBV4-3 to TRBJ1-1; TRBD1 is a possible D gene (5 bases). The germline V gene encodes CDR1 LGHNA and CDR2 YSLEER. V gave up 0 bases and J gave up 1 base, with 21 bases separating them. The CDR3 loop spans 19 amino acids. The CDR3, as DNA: TGCGCCAGCAGCCAAGATCCCGTGGGACTTAGGATAAGGAACACTGAAGCTTTCTTT. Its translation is CASSQDPVGLRIRNTEAFF.

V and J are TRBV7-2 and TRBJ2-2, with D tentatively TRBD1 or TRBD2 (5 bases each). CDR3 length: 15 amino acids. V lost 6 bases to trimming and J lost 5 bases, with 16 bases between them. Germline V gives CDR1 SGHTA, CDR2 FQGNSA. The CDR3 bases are TGTGCCAGCAGTGTTCGGCTCTGGGGGACCGGGGAGCTGTTTTTT. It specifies CASSVRLWGTGELFF.

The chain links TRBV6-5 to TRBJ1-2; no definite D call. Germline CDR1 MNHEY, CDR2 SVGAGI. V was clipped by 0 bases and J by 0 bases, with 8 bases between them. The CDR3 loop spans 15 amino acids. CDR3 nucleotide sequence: TGTGCCAGCAGTTACTCGAACAGAGCTAACTATGGCTACACCTTC. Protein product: CASSYSNRANYGYTF.

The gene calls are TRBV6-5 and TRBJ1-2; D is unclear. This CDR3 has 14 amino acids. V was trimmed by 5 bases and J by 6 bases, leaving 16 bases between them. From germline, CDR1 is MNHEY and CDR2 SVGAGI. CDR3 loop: CASSRPGQSNGYTF. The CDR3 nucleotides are TGTGCCAGCAGTCGGCCCGGGCAGTCGAATGGCTACACCTTC.

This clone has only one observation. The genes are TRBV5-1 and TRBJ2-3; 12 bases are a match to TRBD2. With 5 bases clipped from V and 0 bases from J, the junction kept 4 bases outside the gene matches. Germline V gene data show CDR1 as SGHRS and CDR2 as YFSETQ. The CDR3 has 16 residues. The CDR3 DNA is TGCGCCAGCAGGCCAGGACTAGCGGGGAGCACAGATACGCAGTATTTT. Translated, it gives CASRPGLAGSTDTQYF.

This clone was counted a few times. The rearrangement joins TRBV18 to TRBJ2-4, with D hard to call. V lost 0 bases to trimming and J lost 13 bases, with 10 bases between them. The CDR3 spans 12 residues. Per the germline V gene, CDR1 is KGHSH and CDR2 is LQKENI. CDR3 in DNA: TGTGCCAGCTCACCACCGGGCCGAGAACAGTACTTC. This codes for CASSPPGREQYF.

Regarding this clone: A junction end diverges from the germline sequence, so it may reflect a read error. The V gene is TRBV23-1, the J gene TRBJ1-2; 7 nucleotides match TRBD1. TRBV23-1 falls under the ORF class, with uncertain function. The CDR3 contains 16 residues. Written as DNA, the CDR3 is TGCGCCAGCAGTGAATCATGGGACAGCTCAAGGATCGGCTACACCTTC. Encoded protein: CASSESWDSSRIGYTF.

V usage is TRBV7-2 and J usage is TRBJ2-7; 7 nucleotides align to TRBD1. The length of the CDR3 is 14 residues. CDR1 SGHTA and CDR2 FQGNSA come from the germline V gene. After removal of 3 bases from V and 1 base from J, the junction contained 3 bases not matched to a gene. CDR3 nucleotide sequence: TGTGCCAGCAGCTTCCGGGACAGTTCCTACGAGCAGTACTTC. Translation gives CASSFRDSSYEQYF.

The CDR3 spells CASSLGPGGVYGYTF. CDR3 bases: TGTGCCAGCAGCTTAGGGCCAGGGGGCGTCTATGGCTACACCTTC. The chain links TRBV7-2 to TRBJ1-2; 8 bases map to TRBD1. V was clipped by 1 base and J by 4 bases; unmatched bases: 5. The CDR3 contains 15 residues. Germline assignment: CDR1 SGHTA and CDR2 FQGNSA.

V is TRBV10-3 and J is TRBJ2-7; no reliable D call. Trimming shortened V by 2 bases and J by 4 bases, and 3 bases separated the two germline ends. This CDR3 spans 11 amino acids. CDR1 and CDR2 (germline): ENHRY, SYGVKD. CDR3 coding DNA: TGTGCCATCAGTGAGGAGTACGAGCAGTACTTC. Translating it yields CAISEEYEQYF.

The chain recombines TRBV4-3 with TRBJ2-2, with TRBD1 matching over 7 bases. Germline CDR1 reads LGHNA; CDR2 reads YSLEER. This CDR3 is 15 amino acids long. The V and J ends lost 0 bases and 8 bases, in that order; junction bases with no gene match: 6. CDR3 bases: TGCGCCAGCAGCCAAGATGAGGGGGCGCCGGGGGAGCTGTTTTTT. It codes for CASSQDEGAPGELFF.

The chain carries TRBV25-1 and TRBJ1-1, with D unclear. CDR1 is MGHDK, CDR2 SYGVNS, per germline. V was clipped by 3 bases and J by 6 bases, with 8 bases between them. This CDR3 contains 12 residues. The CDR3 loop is CASSEFGPEAFF. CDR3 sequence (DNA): TGTGCCAGCAGTGAGTTTGGTCCTGAAGCTTTCTTT.

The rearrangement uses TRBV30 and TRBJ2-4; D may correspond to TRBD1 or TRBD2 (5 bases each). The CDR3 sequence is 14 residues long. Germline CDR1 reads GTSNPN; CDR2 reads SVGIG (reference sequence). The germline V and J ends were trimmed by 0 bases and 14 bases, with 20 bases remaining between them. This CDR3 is CAWSVGKLGETKYF. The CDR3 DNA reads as TGTGCCTGGAGTGTGGGCAAGTTGGGGGAAACCAAGTACTTC.

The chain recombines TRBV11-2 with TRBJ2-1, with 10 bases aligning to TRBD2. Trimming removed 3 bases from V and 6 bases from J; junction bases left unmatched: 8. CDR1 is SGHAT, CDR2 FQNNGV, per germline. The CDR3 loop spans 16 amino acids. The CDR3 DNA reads TGTGCCAGCAGCTTTGCAACTAGCGGGGTCGGCAATGAGCAGTTCTTC. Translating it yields CASSFATSGVGNEQFF.

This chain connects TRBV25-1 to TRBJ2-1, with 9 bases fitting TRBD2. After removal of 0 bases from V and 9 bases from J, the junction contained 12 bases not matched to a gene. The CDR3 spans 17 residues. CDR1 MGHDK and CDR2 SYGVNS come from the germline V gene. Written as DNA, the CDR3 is TGTGCCAGCAGTGAATATACGGGGGCTAGCGGGGTAGGTGAGCAGTTCTTC. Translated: CASSEYTGASGVGEQFF.

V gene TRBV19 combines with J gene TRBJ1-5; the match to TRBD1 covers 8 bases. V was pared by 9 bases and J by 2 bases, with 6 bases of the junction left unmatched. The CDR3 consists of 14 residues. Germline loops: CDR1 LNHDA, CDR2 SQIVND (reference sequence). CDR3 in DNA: TGTGCCAGCAACAGGGGGGAAGGCAATCAGCCCCAGCATTTT. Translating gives CASNRGEGNQPQHF. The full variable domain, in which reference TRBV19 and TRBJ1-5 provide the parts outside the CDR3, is DGGITQSPKYLFRKEGQNVTLSCEQNLNHDAMYWYRQDPGQGLRLIYYSQIVNDFQKGDIAEGYSVSREKKESFPLTVTSAQKNPTAFYLCASNRGEGNQPQHFGDGTRLSIL.

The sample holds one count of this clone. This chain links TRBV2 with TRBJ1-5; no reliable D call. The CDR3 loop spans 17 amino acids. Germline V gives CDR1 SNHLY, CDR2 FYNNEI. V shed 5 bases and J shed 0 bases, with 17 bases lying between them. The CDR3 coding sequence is TGTGCCAGCAGTAAAGAGGAAGCGTCATATAGCAATCAGCCCCAGCATTTT. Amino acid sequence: CASSKEEASYSNQPQHF.

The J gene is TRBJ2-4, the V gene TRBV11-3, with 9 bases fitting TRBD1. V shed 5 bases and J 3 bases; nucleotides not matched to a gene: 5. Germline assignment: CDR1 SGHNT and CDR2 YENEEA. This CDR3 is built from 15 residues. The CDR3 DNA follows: TGTGCCAGCAGCGCGGCGGGACAGGGCAAAAACATTCAGTACTTC. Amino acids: CASSAAGQGKNIQYF.